This T cell receptor (beta chain) was documented in a study of radiotherapy plus CTLA-4 blockade in lung cancer. Study overall: Patients showed objective responses in under 20% of cases and disease control in under 35%.

A single count supports this clone. This table comes from immunoSEQ multiplex PCR, and its TCRdb copy is limited to in-frame clones, with some not included. The sample consists of about 100,000 clones, under 90% of them appearing once. The CDR3 covers 13 residues. The germline V and J ends were trimmed by 0 bases and 4 bases, with 7 bases remaining between them. The germline V gene has CDR1 SGHRS and CDR2 YFSETQ. V gene TRBV5-1 combines with J gene TRBJ1-2; D not certain. The receptor's source is a human donor with non-small cell lung cancer who had stable disease on radiotherapy plus ipilimumab. The specimen was peripheral blood, collected from a patient treated with radiotherapy plus ipilimumab. The CDR3 spells CASSLDSFYGYTF. In DNA form, the CDR3 reads TGCGCCAGCAGCTTGGACTCGTTCTATGGCTACACCTTC.